Each of the 20 T cell receptor beta chains below was sequenced from the same sample in a study of shared clonotypes between healthy human individuals. Here immunoSEQ multiplex PCR was the method, and the copy in TCRdb shows in-frame clones only, minus some. The table includes nearly 500,000 clones, 75% to 85% detected once. The sample taken for sequencing was PBMCs. All receptors derive from a woman aged 40-49 years in good health. Some clones in this sample may be carry-over from other donors' samples.

The chain is built from TRBV28 and TRBJ2-7, with D possibly being TRBD1 (5 bases). Germline CDR1 and CDR2: MDHEN and SYDVKM. V was trimmed by 1 base and J by 3 bases, leaving 10 bases between them. The CDR3 contains 14 residues. CDR3 sequence reads: CASSLSQAFYEQYF. The CDR3 coding sequence is TGTGCCAGCAGTTTATCACAGGCATTCTACGAGCAGTACTTC.

The chain links TRBV2 to TRBJ2-5; 10 nucleotides agree with TRBD2. V lost 6 bases, J lost 5 bases, and 6 bases stayed unmatched. Germline values: CDR1 SNHLY, CDR2 FYNNEI. The CDR3 is 14 residues long. The CDR3 DNA reads TGTGCCAGCAGGGGCCTAGCGGGAGTTGAGACCCAGTACTTC. Amino acids: CASRGLAGVETQYF.

The rearrangement uses TRBV7-8 and TRBJ1-2, with TRBD1 matching over 9 bases. CDR1 and CDR2 (germline): SGHVS, FQNEAQ. V shed 2 bases and J 6 bases; nucleotides not matched to a gene: 7. The CDR3 totals 15 residues. The CDR3 protein is CASSLLQGAVNGYTF. In DNA, the CDR3 is TGTGCCAGCAGCTTACTACAGGGGGCTGTAAATGGCTACACCTTC.

The V gene is TRBV7-3, the J gene TRBJ2-5, with 8 bases aligning to TRBD2. The ends lost 3 bases at V and 2 bases at J; junction bases unmatched: 8. This CDR3 has 16 amino acids. Germline lookup yields CDR1 SGHTA and CDR2 FQGTGA. DNA of the CDR3: TGTGCCAGCAGCTTCGGGGATATAGCGGGACAAGAGACCCAGTACTTC. Protein product: CASSFGDIAGQETQYF.

Comments on this clone: This likely stems from a read error, as it lies one base from a far larger clone. Other nucleotide sequences in the sample specify the same CDR3. The chain couples TRBV30 to TRBJ2-1; D uncertain. V was shortened by 1 base and J by 9 bases, with 10 bases between the two germline ends. This CDR3 is built from 12 residues. Germline lookup yields CDR1 GTSNPN and CDR2 SVGIG (reference sequence). CDR3 residues: CAWSDTSPEQFF. In DNA, the CDR3 is TGTGCCTGGAGTGACACGAGTCCTGAGCAGTTCTTC.

This chain uses TRBV18 with TRBJ1-1; D ambiguous. The CDR3 consists of 15 residues. Trimming stripped 3 bases from V and 6 bases from J, with 17 bases between. Germline V lookup: CDR1 KGHSH, CDR2 LQKENI. The CDR3 reads CASSPASNRRAEAFF. CDR3 DNA: TGTGCCAGCTCACCTGCGTCTAACAGACGAGCTGAAGCTTTCTTT.

The chain carries TRBV11-2 and TRBJ1-6, with 8 nucleotides matching TRBD1. The junction had 5 bases not matched to a gene; V was cut back by 8 bases and J by 11 bases. The length of the CDR3 is 12 residues. Germline assignment: CDR1 SGHAT and CDR2 FQNNGV. The CDR3 DNA follows: TGTGCCAGCGGACAGGGTTCGACACCCCTCCACTTT. Residues: CASGQGSTPLHF.

The CDR3 region is CSVGRFGDTQYF. CDR3 DNA sequence: TGCAGCGTTGGTCGATTCGGAGATACGCAGTATTTT. V gene TRBV29-1 combines with J gene TRBJ2-3; D is undetermined. Trimming left V 4 bases short and J 5 bases short, with 10 bases between. This CDR3 region has 12 residues. Germline V CDR1 and CDR2: SQVTM, ANQGSEA.

This chain links TRBV19 with TRBJ1-5; D ambiguous. Trimming cost V 8 bases and J 9 bases, with 8 bases left between them. In germline, CDR1 is LNHDA, CDR2 SQIVND (reference sequence). CDR3 size: 10 residues. The CDR3 region is CASGWRPQHF. Written as DNA, the CDR3 is TGTGCCAGTGGGTGGCGGCCCCAGCATTTT.

The chain recombines TRBV11-2 with TRBJ1-1; D gene ambiguous. Germline assignment: CDR1 SGHAT and CDR2 FQNNGV. V was shortened by 4 bases and J by 4 bases, with 16 bases between the two germline ends. This CDR3 has 15 residues. The CDR3 DNA is TGTGCCAGCAGCTCGACGGGCAGTCCTGCCACTGAAGCTTTCTTT. Amino acids: CASSSTGSPATEAFF.

The J gene is TRBJ2-1, the V gene TRBV5-1; D is possibly TRBD2 (6 bases). Germline V gene data show CDR1 as SGHRS and CDR2 as YFSETQ. CDR3 size: 15 residues. Between the trimmed V and J ends, which lost 4 bases and 0 bases, there was a span of 11 bases. CDR3 amino acids: CASSRTGSSYNEQFF. CDR3 bases: TGCGCCAGCAGCCGGACCGGGAGCTCCTACAATGAGCAGTTCTTC.

This clone was seen a handful of times. The V and J genes are TRBV18 and TRBJ2-3; 8 positions agree with TRBD2. The trim removed 0 bases at V and 7 bases at J, leaving 9 bases unmatched. CDR1 and CDR2 (germline): KGHSH, LQKENI. This CDR3 comprises 16 residues. The chain's CDR3 is CASSPPGLARPNTQYF. CDR3 DNA sequence: TGTGCCAGCTCACCACCCGGACTAGCCCGGCCAAATACGCAGTATTTT.

The chain recombines TRBV21-1 with TRBJ2-1. TRBV21-1 is flagged as a pseudogene. CDR3 length: 12 amino acids. CDR3 bases: TGTGCCAGCAGCAAAGCTCTGGGTAGTCGGTTCTTC. Its protein product is CASSKALGSRFF.

V is TRBV15 and J is TRBJ1-2, with D maybe TRBD1 (5 bases). From germline, CDR1 is LNHNV and CDR2 YYDKDF (reference sequence). CDR3 size: 12 residues. The V and J ends lost 7 bases and 4 bases respectively, with 10 bases between them. The CDR3 nucleotides are TGTGCCACCACCACGAGGGGCTATGGCTACACCTTC. This sequence encodes CATTTRGYGYTF. Drawing the rest from reference TRBV15 and TRBJ1-2, the complete variable domain is DAMVIQNPRYQVTQFGKPVTLSCSQTLNHNVMYWYQQKSSQAPKLLFHYYDKDFNNEADTPDNFQSRRPNTSFCFLDIRSPGLGDTAMYLCATTTRGYGYTFGSGTRLTVV.

This clone was counted only a few times. This chain connects TRBV5-1 to TRBJ2-1; 7 bases match TRBD2. CDR3 length equals 15 residues. CDR1 is SGHRS, CDR2 YFSETQ, per germline. V lost 0 bases to trimming and J lost 3 bases; unmatched junction nucleotides: 3. The CDR3 bases are TGCGCCAGCAGCTTGGGTAGCGGGTTCTACAATGAGCAGTTCTTC. It is translated as CASSLGSGFYNEQFF.

V and J are TRBV18 and TRBJ2-7, with TRBD2 matching over 10 bases. The length of the CDR3 is 16 residues. Germline V gene sequence: CDR1 KGHSH, CDR2 LQKENI. V lost 4 bases to trimming and J lost 1 base; unmatched junction nucleotides: 7. The CDR3 is CASSQRTSGNSYEQYF. The CDR3, as DNA: TGTGCCAGCTCACAGAGGACTAGCGGCAATTCCTACGAGCAGTACTTC.

The V call is TRBV4-3, the J call TRBJ2-1; D unclear. The CDR3 consists of 13 residues. Germline V gene lookup returns CDR1 LGHNA and CDR2 YSLEER. The V end lost 5 bases, the J end lost 7 bases, and 12 bases lay between the germline ends. CDR3 residues: CASSLGVANEQFF. The CDR3 coding sequence is TGCGCCAGCAGCTTGGGCGTCGCTAATGAGCAGTTCTTC.

The chain carries TRBV28 and TRBJ1-4; weak D call: TRBD1 (6 bases). Trimming took 5 bases from V and 0 from J, leaving 13 bases between them. Germline values: CDR1 MDHEN, CDR2 SYDVKM. The length of the CDR3 is 16 residues. The CDR3 region has the DNA TGTGCCAGCAGTGTTCAGGGGTTGGCAACTAATGAAAAACTGTTTTTT. This encodes CASSVQGLATNEKLFF.

This rearrangement joins TRBV2 to TRBJ2-3; 8 nucleotides align to TRBD1. Germline trimming cut 8 bases from V and 4 bases from J; bases unmatched to any gene: 8. Germline-derived CDR1 and CDR2 are SNHLY and FYNNEI. The CDR3 is 14 residues long. The CDR3 is CASLGQVLADTQYF. Written as DNA, the CDR3 is TGTGCCAGCTTGGGACAGGTGCTGGCAGATACGCAGTATTTT.

The rearrangement joins TRBV4-1 to TRBJ2-2; TRBD2 matches 9 bases. This CDR3 comprises 17 residues. V was clipped by 3 bases and J by 5 bases; unmatched bases: 10. CDR1 MGHRA and CDR2 YSYEKL come from the germline V gene. The CDR3 protein is CASSQGSGSSGTGELFF. CDR3 coding DNA: TGCGCCAGCAGCCAGGGTAGCGGGAGCTCCGGGACCGGGGAGCTGTTTTTT.